This T cell receptor (beta chain) emerged from a study of cytomegalovirus exposure and HLA in healthy donors. Primers for the PCR totalled 60 Vbeta and 13 Jbeta. Only in-frame clones appear in the TCRdb table, and some are missing; sequencing was by immunoSEQ multiplex PCR. This table holds some 150,000 clones, 60% to 75% found once. This CDR3 has 13 residues. The germline CDR1 and CDR2 sequences are SEHNR and FQNEAQ (reference sequence). V shed 9 bases and J shed 6 bases, with 18 bases lying between them. Material for sequencing was PBMCs. This sequence originates from a man aged 18 to 29 in good health and CMV-seronegative. The chain employs TRBV7-9 and TRBJ2-7; D is ambiguous. In DNA, the CDR3 is TGTGCCAGGGTAGGAACCCGGTGGGCCGAGCAGTACTTC. Translating it yields CARVGTRWAEQYF.